This TCR beta chain emerged from a study of shared clonotypes between healthy human individuals. For this clone: The antigen remains unidentified.

Study-wide points: Inspection by rarefaction showed sorted-subset sequencing to be incomplete despite large depth.

The authors ran the assay at deep level. Roughly 210 ng DNA, tens of thousands of T cell genomes, went into each sorted-subset replicate PCR. Clones were sequenced by immunoSEQ multiplex PCR, and TCRdb holds only the in-frame ones, with some missing. The repertoire has fewer than 2.5 million clones, over 85% of them found once; the top ten carry 0.36%. Germline CDR1 MNHEY, CDR2 SVGAGI. The length of the CDR3 is 14 residues. The V gene end was trimmed by 5 bases and the J gene end by 6 bases; junction bases not matched to a gene: 7. Source material: naive CD4+ T cells from PBMCs. Subset defined: CD45RA+ positively selected. The clonotype originates from a man between 18 and 35 years old in good health. Some clones in this sample may be carry-over from other donors' samples. The V and J genes are TRBV6-5 and TRBJ1-5; 7 bases map to TRBD1. The CDR3 DNA reads as TGTGCCAGCAGTACAGGGGCAGGATTTCAGCCCCAGCATTTT. It translates to CASSTGAGFQPQHF.